This T cell receptor (beta chain) was profiled in a study of blood T cell repertoires in COVID-19 (TCRdb year 2020). A note on the overall study: Collaborator samples came from the United States, Italy and Spain and covered acute and convalescent phases of COVID-19. The prospective study material was composed of cDNA or gDNA derived from T cells, B-cell-depleted T cells, or PBMCs. The dataset comprised deeply sampled blood TCRbeta repertoires from subjects exposed to, actively infected with, or recovered from COVID-19. The repertoires were released in a freely available public database intended as a resource for research on the immune response to SARS-CoV-2. Samples were obtained from the ongoing ImmuneRACE study (first 160 participants) and from approximately 1,200 subjects provided by 6 global collaborators. The sample metadata nearly always contained a de-identified subject ID, COVID-19 status, age in years and sex. Where HLA class I and class II types were available, the types were taken from metadata supplied by the sample provider, not from assay-based typing.

Whole blood was collected in K2EDTA tubes by collaborating institutions according to the institutions' own protocols. For TCRbeta analysis, collaborators shipped samples in one of three forms: frozen whole blood, isolated PBMCs, or DNA extracted from either of those sample types. The table lists this clone with a few counts. Its antigen is currently not known. Base qualities are missing; no much larger clone stands one base away. The immunoSEQ Assay, a bias-controlled multiplex PCR, was used to amplify TCRbeta CDR3 regions from genomic DNA. In the paper's pipeline: Nucleated cell counts per sample were estimated from amplification of reference gene primers within the assay. Sequence reads were collapsed and filtered to measure the absolute abundance of every unique TCRbeta CDR3 rearrangement. For each sample, productive Simpson clonality was calculated as the square root of Simpson's diversity index over productive rearrangements. TCRdb retrieved this table from immuneACCESS and kept in-frame rearrangements only. Not all clones are present; in checked studies, unresolved V genes account for under half, and no reason is known for the remainder. V and J calls and clone size follow that table, whereas D and trimming were derived from the DNA. A total of about 120,000 clones appear in this sample, about four fifths of them only once. The top ten constitute 12% of the sample.

Paper-wide results and their limitations: The quantity of clinical and demographic metadata differed by source and by participant and was supplied without curation.

The origin of this receptor is a human donor in a cohort sampled during active COVID-19. Sequencing was carried out using peripheral blood.

The CDR3 region: CASSSRTGLNNEQFF. At the DNA level, the sequence is TGTGCCAGCAGTTCCCGGACAGGGTTGAACAATGAGCAGTTCTTC. Recombination connected TRBV6-6 to TRBJ2-1; 8 central nucleotides agree with TRBD1. V has 4 bases trimmed and J has 5 bases trimmed; junction bases matching no gene number 7. Taken from cysteine to phenylalanine, the CDR3 has 15 residues. Only CDR3 DNA remains: 45 bases, in frame from the first base. Based on the germline V gene (reference sequence), the CDR1 and CDR2 sequences are MNHNY and SVGAGI.